Listed here are 8 T cell receptor beta chains from one sample, sequenced in a study of T cells in Graves' hyperthyroidism and ophthalmopathy. RNA transcripts provided the source from which TCR beta CDR3 regions were amplified. The HTBI primer set served for first-round RT-PCR of the TCR CDR3. In TCRdb, the multiplex PCR reads were re-called with MiXCR into one record per CDR3 protein. The sample records roughly 150,000 distinct CDR3 sequences, 9.4% being singletons. Material for sequencing was blood. These receptors all come from a woman between 18 and 29 years old with Graves' hyperthyroidism that later progressed to Graves' ophthalmopathy.

The DNA for the CDR3 is TGTGCCACCAGTGATGGAGGAGGCGAGCAGTACTTC. Protein: CATSDGGGEQYF. The J gene is TRBJ2-7, the V gene TRBV24-1; D may be TRBD2 (5 bases). V lost 3 bases and J 6 bases, leaving 8 bases between the germline ends. This CDR3 has 12 amino acids. CDR1 and CDR2 (germline): KGHDR, SFDVKD.

In this sample, this clonotype turned up a few times. The chain employs TRBV9 and TRBJ1-4, with D maybe TRBD1 (6 bases). Germline V gene sequence: CDR1 SGDLS, CDR2 YYNGEE. The CDR3 covers 14 residues. Trimming pared 4 bases from V and 8 bases from J, leaving 15 bases between. The CDR3 DNA follows: TGTGCCAGCAGCTCCCGGGACAATGGCGAAAAACTGTTTTTT. Translating gives CASSSRDNGEKLFF.

There are a few counts of this clonotype. This chain uses TRBV9 with TRBJ2-5, with 9 nucleotides matching TRBD2. This CDR3 is built from 18 residues. With V trimmed by 0 bases and J by 2 bases, 11 bases remained unmatched. The germline V gene has CDR1 SGDLS and CDR2 YYNGEE. The CDR3 sequence: CASSVEPLWTSEQETQYF. The CDR3 DNA sequence: TGTGCCAGCAGCGTAGAACCGCTATGGACTAGCGAGCAAGAGACCCAGTACTTC.

This clonotype has at least ten counts. The chain couples TRBV9 to TRBJ2-3, with 7 bases fitting TRBD1. Trimming cost V 4 bases and J 4 bases; bases outside gene matches: 15. Looked up from germline, CDR1 is SGDLS and CDR2 is YYNGEE. The CDR3 is made up of 17 amino acids. CDR3 sequence reads: CASSLRRDRNPADTQYF. The CDR3 DNA reads as TGTGCCAGCAGCCTCAGAAGGGACAGAAACCCCGCAGATACGCAGTATTTT.

This clonotype came up many times. The J gene is TRBJ2-7, the V gene TRBV11-2; D unclear. Germline CDR1 and CDR2: SGHAT and FQNNGV. V gave up 0 bases and J gave up 1 base, with 10 bases separating them. This CDR3 has 15 amino acids. In nucleotides, the CDR3 is TGTGCCAGCAGCTTAGATCGAGGCTGGTCCTACGAGCAGTACTTC. Its translation: CASSLDRGWSYEQYF. The full variable domain, with the rest looked up from reference TRBV11-2 and TRBJ2-7, is EAGVAQSPRYKIIEKRQSVAFWCNPISGHATLYWYQQILGQGPKLLIQFQNNGVVDDSQLPKDRFSAERLKGVDSTLKIQPAKLEDSAVYLCASSLDRGWSYEQYFGPGTRLTVT.

This clonotype was seen repeatedly, ten times or more. The CDR3 is CASRAVTGTLKEDTQYF. In DNA, the CDR3 is TGTGCCAGCAGAGCAGTGACCGGGACCCTAAAGGAGGATACGCAGTATTTT. The chain carries TRBV7-8 and TRBJ2-3, with D possibly being TRBD1 or TRBD2 (5 bases each). Trimming removed 6 bases at V and 6 bases at J, with 25 bases between. The germline CDR1 and CDR2 sequences are SGHVS and FQNEAQ. The CDR3 spans 17 residues.

At least ten counts were recorded for this clonotype. The chain joins TRBV29-1 to TRBJ2-1, with 9 bases lining up with TRBD1. V dropped 6 bases and J dropped 7; count of bases not matched to a gene: 7. This CDR3 contains 13 residues. Germline assignment: CDR1 SQVTM and CDR2 ANQGSEA. CDR3 sequence (DNA): TGCAGCGTGGGACAGGGCCCTTTGAATGAGCAGTTCTTC. This gives the protein CSVGQGPLNEQFF.

This clonotype was observed many times. The genes are TRBV28 and TRBJ2-7; 12 positions agree with TRBD1. CDR3 length: 14 residues. V lost 5 bases and J lost 3; bases outside the gene matches: 2. The V gene's germline CDR1 is MDHEN and CDR2 SYDVKM. The CDR3 loop reads CASSGTGGIYEQYF. As DNA, the CDR3 is TGTGCCAGCAGTGGGACAGGGGGCATCTACGAGCAGTACTTC. The whole variable domain, remainder taken from reference TRBV28 and TRBJ2-7, is DVKVTQSSRYLVKRTGEKVFLECVQDMDHENMFWYRQDPGLGLRLIYFSYDVKMKEKGDIPEGYSVSREKKERFSLILESASTNQTSMYLCASSGTGGIYEQYFGPGTRLTVT.